This record looks at one T cell receptor beta chain sequence and its context. Its specificity is unknown. The table came from immunoSEQ multiplex PCR; TCRdb's copy has only in-frame clones and leaves some out. The profile shows some 15,000 clones, 65% to 85% of them singletons. These data originate in a study of neoadjuvant anti-PD-1 for oral cavity cancer. Looking at the study overall: Around day 43, patients without progression received a fourth nivolumab dose before surgery.

Findings and limits, study-wide: Non-responders to neoadjuvant nivolumab had significantly more clonal PBMC T cells than responders. Higher pretreatment Treg/Th17 ratios tracked higher pretreatment blood clonality.

This CDR3 spans 17 amino acids. After removal of 0 bases from V and 4 bases from J, the junction contained 1 base not matched to a gene. CDR1 is SGHAT and CDR2 is FQDESV in the germline V gene (reference sequence). The time point was: after neoadjuvant nivolumab, at surgical resection. Cohort: HPV-negative, locally advanced oral cavity squamous cell carcinoma patients. This material consisted of PBMCs, taken after nivolumab (anti-PD-1) treatment. The rearrangement uses TRBV11-1 and TRBJ2-3, with 16 bases fitting TRBD2. The clonotype comes from a person aged 40-85 years with oral cavity squamous cell carcinoma. CDR3 amino acids: CASSLAGLAGGPDTQYF. The CDR3 coding sequence is TGTGCCAGCAGCTTAGCGGGACTAGCGGGAGGGCCAGATACGCAGTATTTT. The full variable domain, completed using reference TRBV11-1 and TRBJ2-3, is EAEVAQSPRYKITEKSQAVAFWCDPISGHATLYWYRQILGQGPELLVQFQDESVVDDSQLPKDRFSAERLKGVDSTLKIQPAELGDSAMYLCASSLAGLAGGPDTQYFGPGTRLTVL.